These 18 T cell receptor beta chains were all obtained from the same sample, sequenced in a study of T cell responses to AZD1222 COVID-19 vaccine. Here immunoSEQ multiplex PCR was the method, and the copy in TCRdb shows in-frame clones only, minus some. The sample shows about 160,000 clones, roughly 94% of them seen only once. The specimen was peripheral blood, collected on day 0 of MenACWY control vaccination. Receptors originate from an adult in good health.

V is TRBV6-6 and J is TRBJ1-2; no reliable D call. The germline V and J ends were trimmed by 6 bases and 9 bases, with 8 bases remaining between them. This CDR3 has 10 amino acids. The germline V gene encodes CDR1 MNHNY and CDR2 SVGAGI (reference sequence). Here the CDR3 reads CASSGPRYTF. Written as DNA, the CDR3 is TGTGCCAGCAGCGGGCCTCGCTACACCTTC.

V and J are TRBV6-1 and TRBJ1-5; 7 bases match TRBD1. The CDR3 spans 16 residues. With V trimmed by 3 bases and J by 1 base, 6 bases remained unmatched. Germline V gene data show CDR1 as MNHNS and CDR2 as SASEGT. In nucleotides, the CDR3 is TGTGCCAGCAGTGACCTTCGACAGGGCAGCAATCAGCCCCAGCATTTT. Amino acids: CASSDLRQGSNQPQHF.

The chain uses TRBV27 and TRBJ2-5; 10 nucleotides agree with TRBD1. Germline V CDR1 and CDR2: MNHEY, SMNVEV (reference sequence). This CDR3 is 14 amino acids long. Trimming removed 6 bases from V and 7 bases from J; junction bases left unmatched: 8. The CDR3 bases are TGTGCCAGCAGCCCCGCGGGACAGGGGAGGACCCAGTACTTC. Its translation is CASSPAGQGRTQYF.

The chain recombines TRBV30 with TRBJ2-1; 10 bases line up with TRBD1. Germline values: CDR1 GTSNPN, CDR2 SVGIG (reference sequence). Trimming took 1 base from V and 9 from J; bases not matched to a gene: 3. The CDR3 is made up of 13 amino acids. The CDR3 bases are TGTGCCTGGAGTGGACAGGGGGCAGGTGAGCAGTTCTTC. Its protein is CAWSGQGAGEQFF.

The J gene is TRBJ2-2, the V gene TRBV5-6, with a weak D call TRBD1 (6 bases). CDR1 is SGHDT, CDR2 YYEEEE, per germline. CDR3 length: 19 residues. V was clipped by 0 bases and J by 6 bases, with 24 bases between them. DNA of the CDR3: TGTGCCAGCAGCTTGGCTCGTCAGGGGTCGGTTGGGCGTGCCGGGGAGCTGTTTTTT. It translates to CASSLARQGSVGRAGELFF.

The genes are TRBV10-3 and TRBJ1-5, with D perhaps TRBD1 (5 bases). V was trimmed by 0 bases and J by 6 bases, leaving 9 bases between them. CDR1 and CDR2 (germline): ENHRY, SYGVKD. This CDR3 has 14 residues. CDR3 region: CAISESQGGQPQHF. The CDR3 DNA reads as TGTGCCATCAGTGAGTCGCAGGGCGGTCAGCCCCAGCATTTT.

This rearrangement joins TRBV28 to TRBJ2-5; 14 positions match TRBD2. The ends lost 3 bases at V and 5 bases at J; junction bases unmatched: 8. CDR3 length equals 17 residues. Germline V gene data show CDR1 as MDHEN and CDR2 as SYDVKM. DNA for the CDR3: TGTGCCAGCAGTTTGGGGGGACTAGCGGGAGCCCCGGAGACCCAGTACTTC. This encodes CASSLGGLAGAPETQYF.

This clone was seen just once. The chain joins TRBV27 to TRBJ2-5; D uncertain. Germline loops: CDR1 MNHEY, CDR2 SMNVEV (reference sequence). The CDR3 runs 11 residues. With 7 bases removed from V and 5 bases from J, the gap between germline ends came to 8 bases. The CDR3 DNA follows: TGTGCCAGCATCCTGGGGGAGACCCAGTACTTC. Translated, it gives CASILGETQYF.

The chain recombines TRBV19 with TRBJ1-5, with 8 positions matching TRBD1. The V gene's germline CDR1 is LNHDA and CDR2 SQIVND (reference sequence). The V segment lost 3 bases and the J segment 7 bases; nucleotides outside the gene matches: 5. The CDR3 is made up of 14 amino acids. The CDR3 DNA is TGTGCCAGTAGTATCACAGGGGGAGGACAGCCCCAGCATTTT. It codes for CASSITGGGQPQHF.

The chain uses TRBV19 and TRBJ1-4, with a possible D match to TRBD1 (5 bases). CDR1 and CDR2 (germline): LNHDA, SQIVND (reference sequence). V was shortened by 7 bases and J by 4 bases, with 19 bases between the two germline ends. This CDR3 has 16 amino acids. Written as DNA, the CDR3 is TGTGCCAGTACTTCTGACAGTGAACAGCTTAATGAAAAACTGTTTTTT. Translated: CASTSDSEQLNEKLFF.

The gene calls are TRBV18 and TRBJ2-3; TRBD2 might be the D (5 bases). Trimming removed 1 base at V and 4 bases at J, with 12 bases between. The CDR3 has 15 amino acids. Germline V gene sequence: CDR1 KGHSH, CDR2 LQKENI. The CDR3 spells CASSPRQKEADTQYF. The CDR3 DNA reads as TGTGCCAGCTCACCACGTCAGAAGGAGGCAGATACGCAGTATTTT.

The CDR3: CATSRVKAGGGEQFF. The CDR3 DNA follows: TGTGCCACCAGCAGAGTGAAGGCGGGAGGGGGAGAGCAGTTCTTC. J is TRBJ2-1 and V is TRBV15; 9 bases are a match to TRBD2. Germline CDR1 is LNHNV and CDR2 is YYDKDF (reference sequence). V trimming: 1 base; J trimming: 10 bases; junction bases outside the gene matches: 8. This CDR3 has 15 residues. The full variable domain, rest sourced from reference TRBV15 and TRBJ2-1, is DAMVIQNPRYQVTQFGKPVTLSCSQTLNHNVMYWYQQKSSQAPKLLFHYYDKDFNNEADTPDNFQSRRPNTSFCFLDIRSPGLGDTAMYLCATSRVKAGGGEQFFGPGTRLTVL.

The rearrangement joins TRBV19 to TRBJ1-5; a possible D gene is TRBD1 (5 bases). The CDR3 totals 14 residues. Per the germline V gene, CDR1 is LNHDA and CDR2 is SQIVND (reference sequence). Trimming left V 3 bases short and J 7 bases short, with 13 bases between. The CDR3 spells CASSIGAGTQPQHF. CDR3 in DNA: TGTGCCAGTAGTATCGGGGCAGGGACCCAGCCCCAGCATTTT.

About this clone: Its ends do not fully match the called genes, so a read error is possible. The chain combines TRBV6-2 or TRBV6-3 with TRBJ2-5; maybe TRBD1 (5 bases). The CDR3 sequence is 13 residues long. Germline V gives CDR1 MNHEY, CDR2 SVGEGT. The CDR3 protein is CAGSTWGMETQYF. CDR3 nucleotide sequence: TGTGCCGGCAGCACCTGGGGCATGGAGACCCAGTACTTC.

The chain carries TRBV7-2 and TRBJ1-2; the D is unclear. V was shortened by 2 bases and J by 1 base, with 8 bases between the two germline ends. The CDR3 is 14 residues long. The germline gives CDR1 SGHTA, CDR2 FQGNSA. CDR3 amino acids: CASSLIWDNYGYTF. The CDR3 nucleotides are TGTGCCAGCAGCTTAATCTGGGATAACTATGGCTACACCTTC.

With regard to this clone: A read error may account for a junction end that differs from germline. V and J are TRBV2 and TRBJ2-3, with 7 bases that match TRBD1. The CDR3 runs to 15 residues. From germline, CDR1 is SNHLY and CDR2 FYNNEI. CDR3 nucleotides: TGTGCCAGCAGTGAGGGCAGGGGGTCCACAGATACGCGGTATTTT. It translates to CASSEGRGSTDTRYF.

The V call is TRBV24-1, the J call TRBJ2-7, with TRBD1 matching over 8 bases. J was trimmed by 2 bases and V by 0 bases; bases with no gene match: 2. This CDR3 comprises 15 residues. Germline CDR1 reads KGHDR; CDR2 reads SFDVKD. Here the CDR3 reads CATSDLRQGTYEQYF. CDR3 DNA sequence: TGTGCCACCAGTGATTTGCGACAGGGGACCTACGAGCAGTACTTC.

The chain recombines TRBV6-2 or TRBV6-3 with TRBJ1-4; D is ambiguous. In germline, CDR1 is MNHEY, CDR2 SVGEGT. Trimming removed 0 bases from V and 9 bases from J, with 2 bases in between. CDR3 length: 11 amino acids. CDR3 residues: CASSYSKKLFF. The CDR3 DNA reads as TGTGCCAGCAGTTACTCAAAAAAACTGTTTTTT.